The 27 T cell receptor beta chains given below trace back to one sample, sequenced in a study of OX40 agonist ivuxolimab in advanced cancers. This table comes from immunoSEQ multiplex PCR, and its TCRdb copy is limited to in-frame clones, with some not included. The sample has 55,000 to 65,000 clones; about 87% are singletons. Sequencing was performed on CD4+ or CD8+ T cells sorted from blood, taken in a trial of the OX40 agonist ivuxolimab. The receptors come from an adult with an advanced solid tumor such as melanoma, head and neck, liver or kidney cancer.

This chain's CDR3 is CASSPRTGKQYF. CDR3 bases: TGTGCCAGCAGCCCGCGGACAGGGAAGCAGTACTTC. The chain recombines TRBV11-2 with TRBJ2-7; 8 positions match TRBD1. V lost 5 bases, J lost 8 bases, and 5 bases stayed unmatched. The CDR3 totals 12 residues. Germline V CDR1 and CDR2: SGHAT, FQNNGV.

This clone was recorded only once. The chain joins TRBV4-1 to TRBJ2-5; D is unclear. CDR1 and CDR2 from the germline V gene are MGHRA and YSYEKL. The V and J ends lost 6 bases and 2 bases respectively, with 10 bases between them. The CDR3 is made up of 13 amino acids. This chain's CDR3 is CASRASIQETQYF. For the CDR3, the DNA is TGCGCCAGCAGGGCGTCTATTCAAGAGACCCAGTACTTC.

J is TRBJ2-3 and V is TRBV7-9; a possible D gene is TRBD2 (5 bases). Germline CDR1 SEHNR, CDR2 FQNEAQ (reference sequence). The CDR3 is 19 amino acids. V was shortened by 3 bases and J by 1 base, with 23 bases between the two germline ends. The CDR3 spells CASSFQTSITRGGTDTQYF. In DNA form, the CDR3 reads TGTGCCAGCAGCTTCCAAACCTCAATAACCCGGGGTGGCACAGATACGCAGTATTTT.

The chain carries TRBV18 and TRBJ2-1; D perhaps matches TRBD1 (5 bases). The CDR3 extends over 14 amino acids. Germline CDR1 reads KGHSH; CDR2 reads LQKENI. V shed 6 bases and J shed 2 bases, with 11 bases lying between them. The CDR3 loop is CASSPPRAYNEQFF. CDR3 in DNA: TGTGCCAGCTCCCCCCCCAGGGCCTACAATGAGCAGTTCTTC.

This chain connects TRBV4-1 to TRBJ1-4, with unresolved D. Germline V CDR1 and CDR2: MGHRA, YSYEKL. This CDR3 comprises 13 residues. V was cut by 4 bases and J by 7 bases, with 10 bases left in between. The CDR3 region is CASSPWRREKLFF. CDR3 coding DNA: TGCGCCAGCAGCCCTTGGCGTCGTGAAAAACTGTTTTTT.

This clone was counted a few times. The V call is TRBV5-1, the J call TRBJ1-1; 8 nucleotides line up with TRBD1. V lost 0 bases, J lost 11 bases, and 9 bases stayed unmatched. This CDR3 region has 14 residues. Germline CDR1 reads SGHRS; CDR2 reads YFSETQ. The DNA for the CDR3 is TGCGCCAGCAGCTTGGCACCCTTACAGGGGGAGGCTTTCTTT. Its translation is CASSLAPLQGEAFF.

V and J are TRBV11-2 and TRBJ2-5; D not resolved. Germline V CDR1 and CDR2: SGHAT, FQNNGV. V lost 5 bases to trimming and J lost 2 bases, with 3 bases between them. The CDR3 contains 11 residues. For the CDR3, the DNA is TGTGCCAGCAGCCTTCAAGAGACCCAGTACTTC. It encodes CASSLQETQYF.

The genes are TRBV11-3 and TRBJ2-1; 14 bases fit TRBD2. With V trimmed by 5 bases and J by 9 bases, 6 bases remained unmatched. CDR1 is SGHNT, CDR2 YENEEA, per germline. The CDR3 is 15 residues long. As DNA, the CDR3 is TGTGCCAGCAGCCAGGGACTAGCGGGAGTCGGTGAGCAGTTCTTC. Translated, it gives CASSQGLAGVGEQFF. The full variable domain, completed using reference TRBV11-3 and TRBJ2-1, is EAGVVQSPRYKIIEKKQPVAFWCNPISGHNTLYWYLQNLGQGPELLIRYENEEAVDDSQLPKDRFSAERLKGVDSTLKIQPAELGDSAVYLCASSQGLAGVGEQFFGPGTRLTVL.

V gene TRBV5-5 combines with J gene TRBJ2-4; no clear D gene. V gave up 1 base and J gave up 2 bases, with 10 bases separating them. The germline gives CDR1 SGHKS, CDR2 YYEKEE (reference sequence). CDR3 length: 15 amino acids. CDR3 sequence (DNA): TGTGCCAGCAGCTTGCCGGGTTCTTCCAAAAACATTCAGTACTTC. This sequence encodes CASSLPGSSKNIQYF.

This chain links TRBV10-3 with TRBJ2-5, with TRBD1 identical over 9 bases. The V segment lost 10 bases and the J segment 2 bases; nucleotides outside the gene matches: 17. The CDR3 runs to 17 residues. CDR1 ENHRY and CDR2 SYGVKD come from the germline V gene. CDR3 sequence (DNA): TGTGCCACCGTGGCTGATTTTGAGGACAGGGGTCAAGAGACCCAGTACTTC. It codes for CATVADFEDRGQETQYF.

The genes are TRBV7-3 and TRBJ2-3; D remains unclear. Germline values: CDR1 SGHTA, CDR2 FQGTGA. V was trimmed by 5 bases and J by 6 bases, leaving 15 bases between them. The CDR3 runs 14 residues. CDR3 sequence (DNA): TGTGCCAGCAGCCCCGGGTGGGGTGCGGATACGCAGTATTTT. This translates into CASSPGWGADTQYF.

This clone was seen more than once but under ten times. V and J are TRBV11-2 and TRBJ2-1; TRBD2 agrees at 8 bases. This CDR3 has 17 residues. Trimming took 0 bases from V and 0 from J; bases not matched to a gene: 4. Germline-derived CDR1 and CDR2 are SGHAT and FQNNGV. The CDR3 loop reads CASSLEAAGASYNEQFF. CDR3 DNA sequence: TGTGCCAGCAGCTTAGAGGCAGCGGGGGCCTCCTACAATGAGCAGTTCTTC.

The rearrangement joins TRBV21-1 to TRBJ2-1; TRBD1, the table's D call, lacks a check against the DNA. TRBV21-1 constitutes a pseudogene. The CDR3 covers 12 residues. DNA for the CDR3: TGTGCCAGCAGCAAAGTCAGGGCTGAGCAGTTCTTC. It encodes CASSKVRAEQFF.

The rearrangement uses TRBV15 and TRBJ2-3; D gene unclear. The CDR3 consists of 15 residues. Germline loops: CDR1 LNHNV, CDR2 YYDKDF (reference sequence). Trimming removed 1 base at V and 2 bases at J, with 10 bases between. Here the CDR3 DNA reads TGTGCCACCAGCAGAGGACGTACTCCCACAGATACGCAGTATTTT. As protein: CATSRGRTPTDTQYF.

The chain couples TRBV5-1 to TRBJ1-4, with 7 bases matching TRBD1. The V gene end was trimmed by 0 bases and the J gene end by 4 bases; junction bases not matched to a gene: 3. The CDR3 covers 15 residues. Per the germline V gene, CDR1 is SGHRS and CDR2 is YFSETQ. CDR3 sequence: CASSLGGTDNEKLFF. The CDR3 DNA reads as TGCGCCAGCAGCTTGGGCGGGACAGATAATGAAAAACTGTTTTTT.

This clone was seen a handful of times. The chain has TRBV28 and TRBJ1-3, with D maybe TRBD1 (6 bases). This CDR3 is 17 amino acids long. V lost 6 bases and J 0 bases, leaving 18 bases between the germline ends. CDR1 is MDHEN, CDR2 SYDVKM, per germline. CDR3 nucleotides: TGTGCCAGCAGCGCCGCAGGGGTAAGGCCCTCTGGAAACACCATATATTTT. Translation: CASSAAGVRPSGNTIYF.

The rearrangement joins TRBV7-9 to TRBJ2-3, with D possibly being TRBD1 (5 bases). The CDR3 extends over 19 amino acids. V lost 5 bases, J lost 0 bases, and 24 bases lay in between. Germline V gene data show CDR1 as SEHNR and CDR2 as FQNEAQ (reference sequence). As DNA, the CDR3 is TGTGCCAGCAGCCGGAAGCTCAGGGATGTGGGTAGAAGCACAGATACGCAGTATTTT. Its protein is CASSRKLRDVGRSTDTQYF.

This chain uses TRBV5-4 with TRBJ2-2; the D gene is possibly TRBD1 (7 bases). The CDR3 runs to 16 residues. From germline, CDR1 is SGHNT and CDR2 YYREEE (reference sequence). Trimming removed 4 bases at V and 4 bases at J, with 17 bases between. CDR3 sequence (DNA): TGTGCCAGCAGCCAGCGGAGGGGGCGGGGCACCGGGGAGCTGTTTTTT. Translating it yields CASSQRRGRGTGELFF.

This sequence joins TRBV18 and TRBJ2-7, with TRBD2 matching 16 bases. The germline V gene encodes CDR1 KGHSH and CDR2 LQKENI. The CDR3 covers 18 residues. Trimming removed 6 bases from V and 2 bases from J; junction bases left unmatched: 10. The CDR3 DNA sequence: TGTGCCAGCTCTCATAGACCGGGACTAGCGGGAGGGACCTACGAGCAGTACTTC. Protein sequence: CASSHRPGLAGGTYEQYF.

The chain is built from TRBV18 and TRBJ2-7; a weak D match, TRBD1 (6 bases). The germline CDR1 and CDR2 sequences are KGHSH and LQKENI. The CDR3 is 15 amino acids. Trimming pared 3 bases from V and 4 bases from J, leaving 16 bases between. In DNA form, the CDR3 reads TGTGCCAGCTCACCGCGTCAGGGACACTTTTACGAGCAGTACTTC. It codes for CASSPRQGHFYEQYF.

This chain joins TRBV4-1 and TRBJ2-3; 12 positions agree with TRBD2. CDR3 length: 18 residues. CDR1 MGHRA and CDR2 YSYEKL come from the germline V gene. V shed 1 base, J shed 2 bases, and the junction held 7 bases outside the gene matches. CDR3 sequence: CASSQVLAGGPDTDTQYF. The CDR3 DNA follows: TGCGCCAGCAGCCAAGTCCTAGCGGGAGGGCCTGACACAGATACGCAGTATTTT.

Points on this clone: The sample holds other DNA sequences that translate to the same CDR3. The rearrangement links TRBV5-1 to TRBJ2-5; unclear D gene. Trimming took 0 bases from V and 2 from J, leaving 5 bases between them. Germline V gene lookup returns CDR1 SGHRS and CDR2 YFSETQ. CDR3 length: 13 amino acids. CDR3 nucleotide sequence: TGCGCCAGCAGCTTGGGTACACAAGAGACCCAGTACTTC. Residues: CASSLGTQETQYF.

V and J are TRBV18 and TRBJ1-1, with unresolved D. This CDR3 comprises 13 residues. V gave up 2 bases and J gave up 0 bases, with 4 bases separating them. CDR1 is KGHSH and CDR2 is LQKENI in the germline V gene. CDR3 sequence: CASSPAVNTEAFF. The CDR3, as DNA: TGTGCCAGCTCACCAGCAGTGAACACTGAAGCTTTCTTT.

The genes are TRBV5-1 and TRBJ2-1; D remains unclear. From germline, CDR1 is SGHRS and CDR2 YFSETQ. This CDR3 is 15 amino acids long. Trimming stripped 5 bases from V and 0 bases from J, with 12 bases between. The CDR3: CASRSDGSSYNEQFF. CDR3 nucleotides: TGCGCCAGCAGATCGGACGGTAGCTCCTACAATGAGCAGTTCTTC.

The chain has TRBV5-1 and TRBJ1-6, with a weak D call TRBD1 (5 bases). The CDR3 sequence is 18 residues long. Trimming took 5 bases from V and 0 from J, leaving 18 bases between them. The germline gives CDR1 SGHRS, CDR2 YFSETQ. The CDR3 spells CASRHGTAMSSYNSPLHF. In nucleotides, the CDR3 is TGCGCCAGCAGACACGGGACGGCTATGAGCTCCTATAATTCACCCCTCCACTTT.

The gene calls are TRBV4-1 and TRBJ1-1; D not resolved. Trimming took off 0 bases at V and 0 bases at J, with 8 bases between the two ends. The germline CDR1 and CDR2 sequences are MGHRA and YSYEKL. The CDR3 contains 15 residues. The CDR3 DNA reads TGCGCCAGCAGCCAAGACGGAGTCATGAACACTGAAGCTTTCTTT. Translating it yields CASSQDGVMNTEAFF.

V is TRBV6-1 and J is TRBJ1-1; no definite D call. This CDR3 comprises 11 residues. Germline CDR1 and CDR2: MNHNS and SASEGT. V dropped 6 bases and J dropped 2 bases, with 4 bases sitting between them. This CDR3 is CASSINTEAFF. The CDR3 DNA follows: TGTGCCAGCAGCATAAACACTGAAGCTTTCTTT.